Listed here is a single T cell receptor (beta chain). This sample is drawn from a study of blood T cell repertoires in COVID-19. Assay: immunoSEQ multiplex PCR; the TCRdb copy retains only in-frame clones and omits some. The table includes tens of thousands of clones, roughly 93% detected once. The CDR3 runs to 14 residues. Per germline, CDR1 KGHSH and CDR2 LQKENI. Trimming took 3 bases from V and 4 from J, leaving 12 bases between them. This clonotype originated in a human donor in a cohort sampled during active COVID-19. The chain couples TRBV18 to TRBJ1-1; D gene unclear. The source material was peripheral blood. CDR3 residues: CASSPQARGTEAFF. The CDR3, as DNA: TGTGCCAGCTCACCTCAGGCCCGGGGCACTGAAGCTTTCTTT.